What follows are 29 T cell receptor beta chains derived from one specimen sequenced in a study of T cell repertoires in cytomegalovirus infection. MiXCR, applied by TCRdb to the reads, yields one record per CDR3 protein. The table lists about 300,000 distinct CDR3 sequences, approximately 10% of them singletons, with around 2.5% in the top ten. Source material: PBMCs. The receptors originated from a human donor in good health (CMV status not recorded). Some clones in this sample may be carry-over from other donors' samples.

This clonotype came up a few times. V usage is TRBV20-1 and J usage is TRBJ2-4; 9 bases agree with TRBD1. The CDR3 extends over 14 amino acids. V lost 6 bases, J lost 1 base, and 4 bases stayed unmatched. The germline gives CDR1 DFQATT, CDR2 SNEGSKA (reference sequence). The CDR3 loop reads CSAWDREAKNIQYF. DNA for the CDR3: TGCAGTGCGTGGGACAGGGAGGCCAAAAACATTCAGTACTTC.

This clonotype was detected ten times or more. The chain couples TRBV2 to TRBJ2-7, with unresolved D. CDR1 SNHLY and CDR2 FYNNEI come from the germline V gene. Trimming took 5 bases from V and 3 from J, leaving 11 bases between them. The CDR3 is 13 residues long. For the CDR3, the DNA is TGTGCCAGCAGTCTGGCCGGGCTCTACGAGCAGTACTTC. As protein: CASSLAGLYEQYF.

The chain employs TRBV9 and TRBJ2-3; D might be TRBD1 (5 bases). The CDR3 extends over 16 amino acids. The V end was cut by 5 bases, the J end by 0 bases, with 16 bases between. Germline lookup yields CDR1 SGDLS and CDR2 YYNGEE. The CDR3 is CASSGAGGHSTDTQYF. Written as DNA, the CDR3 is TGTGCCAGCAGTGGGGCAGGTGGCCATAGCACAGATACGCAGTATTTT. Drawing the rest from reference TRBV9 and TRBJ2-3, the complete variable domain is DSGVTQTPKHLITATGQRVTLRCSPRSGDLSVYWYQQSLDQGLQFLIQYYNGEERAKGNILERFSAQQFPDLHSELNLSSLELGDSALYFCASSGAGGHSTDTQYFGPGTRLTVL.

In this sample, this clonotype turned up many times. J is TRBJ1-5 and V is TRBV12-3 or TRBV12-4; D remains ambiguous. This CDR3 has 12 amino acids. Trimming cost V 5 bases and J 6 bases, with 8 bases left between them. The CDR3 sequence: CASSGGRQPQHF. In nucleotides, the CDR3 is TGTGCCAGCAGTGGAGGACGTCAGCCCCAGCATTTT.

The chain employs TRBV5-1 and TRBJ2-7; 10 nucleotides align to TRBD2. The CDR3 runs to 18 residues. CDR1 and CDR2 (germline): SGHRS, YFSETQ. Unmatched junction bases numbered 9, after V lost 0 bases and J lost 0 bases. CDR3 amino acids: CASSLVPSGGLSSYEQYF. CDR3 in DNA: TGCGCCAGCAGCTTGGTCCCTAGCGGGGGCCTAAGCTCCTACGAGCAGTACTTC.

This clonotype was seen repeatedly, ten times or more. This chain links TRBV11-2 with TRBJ2-7, with no clear D. Trimming took 7 bases from V and 1 from J, leaving 8 bases between them. This CDR3 region has 12 residues. Germline loops: CDR1 SGHAT, CDR2 FQNNGV. CDR3 protein: CASTTGSYEQYV. As DNA, the CDR3 is TGTGCCAGCACCACCGGGTCCTACGAGCAGTACGTC.

The chain joins TRBV20-1 to TRBJ1-1, with TRBD1 matching 8 bases. V gave up 6 bases and J gave up 2 bases; unmatched junction bases: 8. The germline V gene has CDR1 DFQATT and CDR2 SNEGSKA (reference sequence). This CDR3 spans 14 amino acids. For the CDR3, the DNA is TGCAGTGCCTCAAGACAGGGGCTCAACACTGAAGCTTTCTTT. Residues: CSASRQGLNTEAFF.

This clonotype was counted many times. The chain links TRBV20-1 to TRBJ2-4; D remains ambiguous. The CDR3 sequence is 15 residues long. With 3 bases removed from V and 0 bases from J, the gap between germline ends came to 12 bases. Germline CDR1 is DFQATT and CDR2 is SNEGSKA (reference sequence). CDR3 sequence (DNA): TGCAGTGCTAGGACACCCTCCCTAGCCAAAAACATTCAGTACTTC. This gives the protein CSARTPSLAKNIQYF.

This clonotype was seen ten or more times. The CDR3 region has the DNA TGTGCCAGCATGTCGGAGGGGCAGGGCTTGGGGGGCTACACCTTC. As protein: CASMSEGQGLGGYTF. The chain employs TRBV2 and TRBJ1-2; possibly TRBD1 for D (5 bases). Germline values: CDR1 SNHLY, CDR2 FYNNEI. CDR3 length equals 15 residues. Trimming left V 7 bases short and J 8 bases short, with 23 bases between.

The sample holds many counts of this clonotype. The chain joins TRBV18 to TRBJ2-4; perhaps TRBD2 as D (5 bases). Trimming stripped 0 bases from V and 3 bases from J, with 12 bases between. The CDR3 is 16 residues long. Germline V gives CDR1 KGHSH, CDR2 LQKENI. The CDR3 bases are TGTGCCAGCTCACCACCGGCAGGCAGCGGCAAAAACATTCAGTACTTC. Its translation: CASSPPAGSGKNIQYF.

This clonotype was picked up many times. The rearrangement links TRBV5-4 to TRBJ2-7, with D unclear. The CDR3 contains 14 residues. V was shortened by 0 bases and J by 3 bases, with 10 bases between the two germline ends. Per the germline V gene, CDR1 is SGHNT and CDR2 is YYREEE (reference sequence). CDR3 residues: CASSLDPGNYEQYV. CDR3 coding DNA: TGTGCCAGCAGCTTGGATCCAGGTAACTACGAGCAGTACGTC.

At least ten counts were recorded for this clonotype. V is TRBV20-1 and J is TRBJ2-7; D is undetermined. CDR3 size: 12 residues. Germline-derived CDR1 and CDR2 are DFQATT and SNEGSKA (reference sequence). Trimming left V 5 bases short and J 6 bases short, with 14 bases between. DNA for the CDR3: TGCAGTGCTTCCCGTACCTCCGGCGAGCAGTACGTC. This codes for CSASRTSGEQYV.

The chain recombines TRBV10-3 with TRBJ2-3; TRBD2 matches 8 bases. Germline V gives CDR1 ENHRY, CDR2 SYGVKD. The V gene end was trimmed by 3 bases and the J gene end by 4 bases; junction bases not matched to a gene: 3. This CDR3 has 14 amino acids. The CDR3 here is CAISDRLASDTQYF. In nucleotides, the CDR3 is TGTGCCATCAGTGACCGACTAGCGTCAGATACGCAGTATTTT.

This clonotype was picked up many times. The chain has TRBV12-3 or TRBV12-4 and TRBJ2-3; TRBD2 matches 9 bases. V dropped 3 bases and J dropped 9; count of bases not matched to a gene: 7. The CDR3 covers 14 residues. CDR3 region: CASSLLSGGQTQYF. DNA for the CDR3: TGTGCCAGCAGTTTGCTTAGCGGGGGACAGACGCAGTATTTT.

The CDR3 DNA reads TGCAGCGGTTCCGGGACAGGCCAAGAAAAACTGTTTTTT. Encoded protein: CSGSGTGQEKLFF. The gene calls are TRBV29-1 and TRBJ1-4; 8 bases agree with TRBD1. The germline V gene encodes CDR1 SQVTM and CDR2 ANQGSEA. V lost 7 bases and J lost 8; bases outside the gene matches: 9. There are 13 residues in the CDR3.

The sample holds many counts of this clonotype. V is TRBV29-1 and J is TRBJ2-5; D call uncertain. From germline, CDR1 is SQVTM and CDR2 ANQGSEA. V was pared by 4 bases and J by 3 bases, with 9 bases between. This CDR3 comprises 12 residues. CDR3 nucleotide sequence: TGCAGCGTTGGACGGAGAGAAGAGACCCAGTACTTC. Its translation is CSVGRREETQYF.

This sequence joins TRBV9 and TRBJ1-1; D perhaps matches TRBD1 (5 bases). This CDR3 spans 15 amino acids. Germline values: CDR1 SGDLS, CDR2 YYNGEE. The ends were cut back, 4 bases at V and 8 bases at J, with 21 bases in the middle. The CDR3: CASSLTGTAEGEAFF. The CDR3 DNA reads as TGTGCCAGCAGCTTAACCGGGACGGCAGAAGGGGAAGCTTTCTTT.

This rearrangement joins TRBV19 to TRBJ2-4; D unresolved. The CDR3 totals 16 residues. V was pared by 3 bases and J by 1 base, with 13 bases between. Germline CDR1 is LNHDA and CDR2 is SQIVND (reference sequence). CDR3 sequence reads: CASSMGPSGAKNIQYF. The DNA for the CDR3 is TGTGCCAGTAGTATGGGTCCCTCCGGGGCCAAAAACATTCAGTACTTC.

This clonotype came up a few times. This chain joins TRBV20-1 and TRBJ2-4, with D perhaps matching TRBD2 (6 bases). Germline V gene lookup returns CDR1 DFQATT and CDR2 SNEGSKA (reference sequence). The CDR3 length is 12 residues. Trimming removed 1 base at V and 10 bases at J, with 11 bases between. CDR3 DNA: TGCAGTGCTAGAGTCTCTGGGGGGATTCAGTACTTC. This encodes CSARVSGGIQYF.

This clonotype has at least ten counts. The chain carries TRBV9 and TRBJ1-2; no definite D call. Germline values: CDR1 SGDLS, CDR2 YYNGEE. V dropped 7 bases and J dropped 1 base, with 8 bases sitting between them. This CDR3 has 12 residues. CDR3 sequence (DNA): TGTGCCAGCCTTTCTATTAACTATGGCTACACCTTC. The encoded protein is CASLSINYGYTF.

This clonotype has ten or more counts. The chain joins TRBV6-5 to TRBJ1-5; D is possibly TRBD1 (5 bases). Trimming took off 2 bases at V and 8 bases at J, with 16 bases between the two ends. The CDR3 consists of 15 residues. From germline, CDR1 is MNHEY and CDR2 SVGAGI. CDR3 bases: TGTGCCAGCAGTTACGACAGTGGGGGAGAGAAGCCCCAGCATTTT. Protein: CASSYDSGGEKPQHF.

J is TRBJ2-2 and V is TRBV20-1, with 7 bases fitting TRBD2. The ends lost 0 bases at V and 6 bases at J; junction bases unmatched: 7. CDR3 length equals 15 residues. The V gene's germline CDR1 is DFQATT and CDR2 SNEGSKA (reference sequence). CDR3 sequence reads: CSARDPAGVPGELFF. DNA of the CDR3: TGCAGTGCTAGAGACCCGGCGGGGGTCCCCGGGGAGCTGTTTTTT.

A remark on this clonotype: At one end the junction does not follow the germline gene, possibly because of a read error. The chain is built from TRBV19 and TRBJ2-7; D remains ambiguous. The germline CDR1 and CDR2 sequences are LNHDA and SQIVND (reference sequence). The CDR3 is 16 amino acids. The CDR3 reads CASSMSWQEVSYEQNF. CDR3 DNA sequence: TGTGCCAGTAGTATGTCTTGGCAGGAAGTGTCCTACGAGCAGAACTTC.

This clonotype was detected a few times. The chain joins TRBV20-1 to TRBJ2-7; perhaps TRBD2 as D (5 bases). Germline values: CDR1 DFQATT, CDR2 SNEGSKA (reference sequence). Deletions cut 4 bases from V and 2 bases from J, with 12 bases between. The CDR3 spans 13 residues. The CDR3 here is CSAKGPGTYEQYF. Here the CDR3 DNA reads TGCAGTGCTAAGGGTCCGGGGACCTACGAGCAGTACTTC.

There are many counts of this clonotype. The rearrangement links TRBV7-8 to TRBJ1-6; 10 positions match TRBD1. The CDR3 sequence is 17 residues long. V trimming: 0 bases; J trimming: 10 bases; junction bases outside the gene matches: 9. Germline loops: CDR1 SGHVS, CDR2 FQNEAQ. The CDR3 sequence: CASSLAFGTGVGSPLHF. CDR3 DNA sequence: TGTGCCAGCAGCTTAGCTTTCGGGACAGGGGTCGGCTCACCCCTCCACTTT. The entire variable domain, with the rest obtained from reference TRBV7-8 and TRBJ1-6, is as follows: GAGVSQSPRYKVAKRGQDVALRCDPISGHVSLFWYQQALGQGPEFLTYFQNEAQLDKSGLPSDRFFAERPEGSVSTLKIQRTQQEDSAVYLCASSLAFGTGVGSPLHFGNGTRLTVT.

This clonotype was observed a handful of times. The J gene is TRBJ2-3, the V gene TRBV25-1, with a possible D match to TRBD1 (5 bases). CDR1 is MGHDK and CDR2 is SYGVNS in the germline V gene. With 6 bases removed from V and 5 bases from J, the gap between germline ends came to 9 bases. The length of the CDR3 is 12 residues. CDR3 nucleotides: TGTGCCAGCAGACAGGCCGGAGATACGCAGTATTTT. It encodes CASRQAGDTQYF.

This clonotype was recorded many times. V is TRBV5-5 and J is TRBJ1-5, with D tentatively TRBD1 (6 bases). CDR1 and CDR2 from the germline V gene are SGHKS and YYEKEE (reference sequence). V lost 3 bases, J lost 0 bases, and 7 bases lay in between. The CDR3 extends over 14 amino acids. CDR3: CASSSGHSNQPQHF. The CDR3 region has the DNA TGTGCCAGCAGCTCGGGACATAGCAATCAGCCCCAGCATTTT.

CDR3 DNA: TGTGCCAGCACTACCGAAGACAGGGTACAAGAGACCCAGTACTTC. This translates into CASTTEDRVQETQYF. The chain joins TRBV6-2 or TRBV6-3 to TRBJ2-5; 7 nucleotides line up with TRBD1. The CDR3 contains 15 residues. Germline CDR1 and CDR2: MNHEY and SVGEGT. V lost 7 bases to trimming and J lost 2 bases; unmatched junction nucleotides: 10.

This clonotype was detected ten times or more. The chain combines TRBV29-1 with TRBJ2-2; 12 nucleotides agree with TRBD2. This CDR3 is built from 16 residues. CDR1 is SQVTM and CDR2 is ANQGSEA in the germline V gene. V lost 1 base to trimming and J lost 7 bases; unmatched junction nucleotides: 7. The CDR3 loop is CSVEGPSGGAIGELFF. CDR3 coding DNA: TGCAGCGTTGAAGGCCCTAGCGGGGGGGCAATCGGGGAGCTGTTTTTT.